One and the same sample provided the 6 T cell receptor beta chains below, sequenced in a study of cytotoxic CD8 clonotypes in ibrutinib-treated CLL. The data were produced by immunoSEQ multiplex PCR, yet TCRdb's version contains in-frame clones alone and is incomplete. The sample yields approximately 350,000 clones, 60% to 80% seen once. The sequencing used PBMCs, collected after 36 months of ibrutinib treatment. These receptors were collected from a human donor with chronic lymphocytic leukemia.

This chain connects TRBV19 to TRBJ1-4, with a tentative D call TRBD1 (5 bases). V lost 5 bases to trimming and J lost 2 bases, with 12 bases between them. The CDR3 length is 15 residues. Per the germline V gene, CDR1 is LNHDA and CDR2 is SQIVND (reference sequence). CDR3 coding DNA: TGTGCCAGTAGTTTACCCGGGACTACTAATGAAAAACTGTTTTTT. Its protein is CASSLPGTTNEKLFF.

The V call is TRBV28, the J call TRBJ2-7, with D unresolved. The CDR3 runs to 14 residues. CDR1 is MDHEN, CDR2 SYDVKM, per germline. Trimming stripped 4 bases from V and 1 base from J, with 11 bases between. In DNA, the CDR3 is TGTGCCAGCAGTTCTATCAGGAATTCCTACGAGCAGTACTTC. Its protein is CASSSIRNSYEQYF. The complete variable domain, with remaining parts taken from reference TRBV28 and TRBJ2-7, reads DVKVTQSSRYLVKRTGEKVFLECVQDMDHENMFWYRQDPGLGLRLIYFSYDVKMKEKGDIPEGYSVSREKKERFSLILESASTNQTSMYLCASSSIRNSYEQYFGPGTRLTVT.

This clone was observed a single time. The CDR3 DNA reads TGTGCCAGCAGCTTAAGGGGGCAGGAGATCACCGGGGAGCTGTTTTTT. Translated, it gives CASSLRGQEITGELFF. This sequence joins TRBV7-3 and TRBJ2-2; weak D call: TRBD1 (6 bases). The germline V gene has CDR1 SGHTA and CDR2 FQGTGA. V lost 1 base and J lost 4, with 13 bases in between. CDR3 length: 16 amino acids.

This chain connects TRBV4-1 to TRBJ1-2; D is undetermined. Germline CDR1 and CDR2: MGHRA and YSYEKL. With 6 bases removed from V and 7 bases from J, the gap between germline ends came to 18 bases. The CDR3 extends over 14 amino acids. CDR3 sequence: CASSPPGRAVGYTF. CDR3 bases: TGCGCCAGCAGTCCCCCGGGGAGGGCAGTTGGCTACACCTTC.

This chain joins TRBV13 and TRBJ2-5; D perhaps matches TRBD2 (6 bases). The CDR3 consists of 15 residues. V dropped 5 bases and J dropped 1 base, with 14 bases sitting between them. Germline CDR1 reads PRHDT; CDR2 reads FYEKMQ (reference sequence). CDR3 region: CASSGLEGSQETQYF. The DNA of the CDR3 is TGTGCCAGCAGCGGATTGGAGGGTTCCCAAGAGACCCAGTACTTC.

This clone was seen a handful of times. The chain combines TRBV19 with TRBJ1-2; D might be TRBD1 (6 bases). The CDR3 runs to 14 residues. The germline V gene has CDR1 LNHDA and CDR2 SQIVND (reference sequence). V lost 2 bases and J 4 bases, leaving 11 bases between the germline ends. The CDR3 region has the DNA TGTGCCAGTAGTATAAGCCCGGACAGCTATGGCTACACCTTC. It translates to CASSISPDSYGYTF.